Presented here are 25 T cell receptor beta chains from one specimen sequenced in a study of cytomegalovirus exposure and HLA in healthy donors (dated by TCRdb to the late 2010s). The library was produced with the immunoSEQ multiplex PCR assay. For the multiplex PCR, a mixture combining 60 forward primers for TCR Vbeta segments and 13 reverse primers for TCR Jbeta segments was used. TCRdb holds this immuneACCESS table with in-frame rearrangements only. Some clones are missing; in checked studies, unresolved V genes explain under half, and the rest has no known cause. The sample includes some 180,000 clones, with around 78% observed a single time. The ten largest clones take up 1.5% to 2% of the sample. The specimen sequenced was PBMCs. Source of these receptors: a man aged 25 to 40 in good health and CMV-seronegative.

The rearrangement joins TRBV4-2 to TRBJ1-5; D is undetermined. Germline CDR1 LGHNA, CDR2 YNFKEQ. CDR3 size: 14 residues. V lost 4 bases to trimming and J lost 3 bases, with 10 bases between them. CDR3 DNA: TGTGCCAGCAGCCCCGAGGGCCCCAATCAGCCCCAGCATTTT. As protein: CASSPEGPNQPQHF.

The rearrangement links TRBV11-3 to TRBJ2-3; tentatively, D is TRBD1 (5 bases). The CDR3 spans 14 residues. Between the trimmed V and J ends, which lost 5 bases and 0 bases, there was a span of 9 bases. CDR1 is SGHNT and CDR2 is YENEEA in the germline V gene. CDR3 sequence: CASSQGASTDTQYF. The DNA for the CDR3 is TGTGCCAGCAGCCAAGGGGCTAGCACAGATACGCAGTATTTT.

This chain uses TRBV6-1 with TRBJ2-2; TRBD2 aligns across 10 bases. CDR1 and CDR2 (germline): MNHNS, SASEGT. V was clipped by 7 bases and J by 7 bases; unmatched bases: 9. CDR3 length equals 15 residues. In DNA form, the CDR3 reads TGTGCCAGCACGTCGCCGGGACTAGCGTTCGGGGAGCTGTTTTTT. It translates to CASTSPGLAFGELFF.

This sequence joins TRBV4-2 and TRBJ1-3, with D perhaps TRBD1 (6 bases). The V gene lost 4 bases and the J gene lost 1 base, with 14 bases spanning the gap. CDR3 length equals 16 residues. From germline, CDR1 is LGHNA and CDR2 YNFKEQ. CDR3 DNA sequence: TGTGCCAGCAGCCTTCCCGGACAGCGGTCTGGAAACACCATATATTTT. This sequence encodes CASSLPGQRSGNTIYF.

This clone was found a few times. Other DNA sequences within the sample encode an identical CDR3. CDR3: CASSAGGLETQYF. For the CDR3, the DNA is TGTGCCAGCAGTGCGGGAGGGCTTGAGACCCAGTACTTC. The chain is built from TRBV25-1 and TRBJ2-5; the match to TRBD2 covers 8 bases. Germline CDR1 is MGHDK and CDR2 is SYGVNS. CDR3 length equals 13 residues. J was trimmed by 5 bases and V by 4 bases; bases with no gene match: 3.

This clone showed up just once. The CDR3 coding sequence is TGCGCCAGCAGCCCGCCGACAGCTTACTATGGCTACACCTTC. This codes for CASSPPTAYYGYTF. The chain has TRBV5-1 and TRBJ1-2; D is perhaps TRBD1 (5 bases). V shed 4 bases and J shed 3 bases, with 13 bases lying between them. The CDR3 consists of 14 residues. CDR1 and CDR2 from the germline V gene are SGHRS and YFSETQ. Based on the CDR3 plus reference TRBV5-1 and TRBJ1-2, the full variable domain is KAGVTQTPRYLIKTRGQQVTLSCSPISGHRSVSWYQQTPGQGLQFLFEYFSETQRNKGNFPGRFSGRQFSNSRSEMNVSTLELGDSALYLCASSPPTAYYGYTFGSGTRLTVV.

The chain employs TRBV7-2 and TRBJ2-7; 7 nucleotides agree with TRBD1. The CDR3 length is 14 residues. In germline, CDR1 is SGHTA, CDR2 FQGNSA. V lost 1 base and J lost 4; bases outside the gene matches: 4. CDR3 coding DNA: TGTGCCAGCAGCTTAGAGGGGGCGTTTTACGAGCAGTACTTC. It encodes CASSLEGAFYEQYF. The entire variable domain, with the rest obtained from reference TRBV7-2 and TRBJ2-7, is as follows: GAGVSQSPSNKVTEKGKDVELRCDPISGHTALYWYRQSLGQGLEFLIYFQGNSAPDKSGLPSDRFSAERTGGSVSTLTIQRTQQEDSAVYLCASSLEGAFYEQYFGPGTRLTVT.

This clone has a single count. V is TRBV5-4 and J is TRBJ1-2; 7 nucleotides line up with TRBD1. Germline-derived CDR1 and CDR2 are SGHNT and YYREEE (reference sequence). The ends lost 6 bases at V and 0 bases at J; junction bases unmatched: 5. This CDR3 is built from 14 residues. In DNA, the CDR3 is TGTGCCAGCACCTGGGACAGCGCTAACTATGGCTACACCTTC. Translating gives CASTWDSANYGYTF.

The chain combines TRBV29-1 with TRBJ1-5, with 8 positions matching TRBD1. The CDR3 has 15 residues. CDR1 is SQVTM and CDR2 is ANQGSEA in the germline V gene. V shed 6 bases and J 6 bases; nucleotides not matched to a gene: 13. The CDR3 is CSVAGTGSGSQPQHF. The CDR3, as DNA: TGCAGCGTGGCGGGGACAGGCAGCGGAAGTCAGCCCCAGCATTTT.

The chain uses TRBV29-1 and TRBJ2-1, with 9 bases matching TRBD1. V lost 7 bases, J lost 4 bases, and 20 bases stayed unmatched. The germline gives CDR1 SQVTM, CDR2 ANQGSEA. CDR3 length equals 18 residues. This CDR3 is CSARTRDRELGNYNEQFF. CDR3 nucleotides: TGCAGCGCCAGAACCCGGGACAGGGAGCTTGGGAATTACAATGAGCAGTTCTTC.

This CDR3 reads CASKGEDIQYF. Here the CDR3 DNA reads TGTGCCAGCAAAGGGGAGGACATTCAGTACTTC. The genes are TRBV28 and TRBJ2-4; TRBD2 is a possible D gene (6 bases). The CDR3 has 11 residues. Trimming left V 7 bases short and J 8 bases short, with 9 bases between. Germline-derived CDR1 and CDR2 are MDHEN and SYDVKM.

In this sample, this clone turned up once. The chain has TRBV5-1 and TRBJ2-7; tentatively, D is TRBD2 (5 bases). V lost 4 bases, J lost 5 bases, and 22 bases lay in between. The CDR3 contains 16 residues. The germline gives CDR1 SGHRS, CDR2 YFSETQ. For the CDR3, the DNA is TGCGCCAGCAGCCTTAGTCCAGGACCCCGGCGGGACGAGCAGTACTTC. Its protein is CASSLSPGPRRDEQYF.

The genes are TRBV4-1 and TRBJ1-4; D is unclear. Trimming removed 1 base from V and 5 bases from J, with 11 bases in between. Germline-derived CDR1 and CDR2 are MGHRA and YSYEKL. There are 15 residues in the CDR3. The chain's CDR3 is CASSQVGSPNEKLFF. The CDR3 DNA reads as TGCGCCAGCAGCCAAGTAGGGAGTCCCAATGAAAAACTGTTTTTT.

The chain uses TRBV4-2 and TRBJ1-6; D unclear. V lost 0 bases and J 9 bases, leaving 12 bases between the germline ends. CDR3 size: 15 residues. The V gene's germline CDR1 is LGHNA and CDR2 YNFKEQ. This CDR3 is CASSQEEGYGSPLHF. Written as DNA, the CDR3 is TGTGCCAGCAGCCAAGAAGAGGGTTACGGTTCACCCCTCCACTTT.

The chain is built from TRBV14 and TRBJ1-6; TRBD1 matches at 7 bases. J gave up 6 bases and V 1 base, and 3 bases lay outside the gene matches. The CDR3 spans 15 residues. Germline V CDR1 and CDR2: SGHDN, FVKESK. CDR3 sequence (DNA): TGTGCCAGCAGCCAAGGTGGGACAGTTAATTCACCCCTCCACTTT. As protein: CASSQGGTVNSPLHF.

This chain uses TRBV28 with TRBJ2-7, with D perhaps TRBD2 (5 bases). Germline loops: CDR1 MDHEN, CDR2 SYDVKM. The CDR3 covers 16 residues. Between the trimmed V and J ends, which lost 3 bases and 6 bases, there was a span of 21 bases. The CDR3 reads CASSFPAGLYLSEQYF. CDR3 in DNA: TGTGCCAGCAGTTTTCCCGCGGGCCTATATCTCTCCGAGCAGTACTTC.

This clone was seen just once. Here the CDR3 reads CASWAAGTDTQYF. The CDR3 nucleotides read TGTGCCAGCTGGGCAGCGGGCACAGATACGCAGTATTTT. The chain links TRBV6-1 to TRBJ2-3; D might be TRBD2 (5 bases). The CDR3 is 13 amino acids. Trimming pared 8 bases from V and 1 base from J, leaving 10 bases between. Looked up from germline, CDR1 is MNHNS and CDR2 is SASEGT.

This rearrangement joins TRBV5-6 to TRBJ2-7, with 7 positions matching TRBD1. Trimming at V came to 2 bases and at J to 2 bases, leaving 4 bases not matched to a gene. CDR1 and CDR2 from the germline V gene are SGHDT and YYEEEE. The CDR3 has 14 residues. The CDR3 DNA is TGTGCCAGCAGCTTTGGACAGGCGACCTACGAGCAGTACTTC. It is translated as CASSFGQATYEQYF.

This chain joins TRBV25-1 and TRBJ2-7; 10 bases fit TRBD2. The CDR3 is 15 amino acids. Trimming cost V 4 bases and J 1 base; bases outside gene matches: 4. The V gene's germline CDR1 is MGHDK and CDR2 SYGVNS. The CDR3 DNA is TGTGCCAGCAGTGTCACTAGCGGGGTTTCCTACGAGCAGTACTTC. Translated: CASSVTSGVSYEQYF.

The CDR3 sequence: CASSDSETQYF. CDR3 nucleotides: TGTGCCAGCAGTGACAGTGAGACCCAGTACTTC. J is TRBJ2-5 and V is TRBV25-1; D not certain. This CDR3 has 11 residues. CDR1 and CDR2 from the germline V gene are MGHDK and SYGVNS. V shed 3 bases and J shed 5 bases, with 4 bases lying between them.

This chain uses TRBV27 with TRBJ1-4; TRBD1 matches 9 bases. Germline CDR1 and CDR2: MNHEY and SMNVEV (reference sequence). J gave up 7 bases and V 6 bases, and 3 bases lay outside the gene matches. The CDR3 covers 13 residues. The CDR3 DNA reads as TGTGCCAGCAGACAGGGGGCTCCTGAAAAACTGTTTTTT. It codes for CASRQGAPEKLFF.

As DNA, the CDR3 is TGCGCCAGCAGGACACGGGACAGGGTCAATGAGCAGTTCTTC. Translated: CASRTRDRVNEQFF. The chain carries TRBV5-1 and TRBJ2-1; 9 nucleotides align to TRBD1. Per germline, CDR1 SGHRS and CDR2 YFSETQ. The CDR3 is made up of 14 amino acids. Trimming at V came to 5 bases and at J to 6 bases, leaving 6 bases not matched to a gene.

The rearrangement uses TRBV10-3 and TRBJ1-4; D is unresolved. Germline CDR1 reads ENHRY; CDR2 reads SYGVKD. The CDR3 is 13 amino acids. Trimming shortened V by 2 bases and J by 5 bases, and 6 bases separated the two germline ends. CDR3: CAISENGNEKLFF. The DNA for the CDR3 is TGTGCCATCAGTGAGAACGGGAATGAAAAACTGTTTTTT.

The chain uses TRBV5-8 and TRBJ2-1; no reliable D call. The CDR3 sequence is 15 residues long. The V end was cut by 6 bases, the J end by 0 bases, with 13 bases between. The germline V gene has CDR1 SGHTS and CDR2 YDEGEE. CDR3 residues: CASIRFGSSYNEQFF. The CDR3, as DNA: TGTGCCAGCATCCGCTTCGGTAGCTCCTACAATGAGCAGTTCTTC. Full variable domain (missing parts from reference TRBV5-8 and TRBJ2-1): EAGVTQSPTHLIKTRGQQATLRCSPISGHTSVYWYQQALGLGLQFLLWYDEGEERNRGNFPPRFSGRQFPNYSSELNVNALELEDSALYLCASIRFGSSYNEQFFGPGTRLTVL.

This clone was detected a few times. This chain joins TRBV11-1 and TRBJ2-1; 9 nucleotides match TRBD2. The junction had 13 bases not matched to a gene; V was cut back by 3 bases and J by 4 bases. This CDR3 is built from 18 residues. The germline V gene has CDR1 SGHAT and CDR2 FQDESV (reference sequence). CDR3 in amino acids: CASSFSAGGPESYNEQFF. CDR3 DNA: TGTGCCAGCAGCTTTTCCGCGGGAGGGCCGGAGTCTTACAATGAGCAGTTCTTC.